A selection of T cell receptor beta chains follows, all from one sample in a study of technical replicates of blood from several donors. The method was immunoSEQ multiplex PCR; TCRdb's version includes in-frame clones alone and lacks a portion of them. Of approximately 59,000 clones listed, around 86% were seen once; the top ten hold 5%. Sequenced material: PBMCs. These receptors were taken from a human donor in good health. Some clones in this sample may be carry-over from other donors' samples. Both conserved end residues are part of each CDR3.

J gene	V gene	CDR3 protein
TRBJ1-6	TRBV6-6	CASTLAGRMNSPLHF
TRBJ2-5	TRBV7-2	CASSLVRGWQSETQYF
TRBJ2-7	TRBV4-3	CASSQGGASGEQYF
TRBJ2-5	TRBV5-6	CASSYSGGLQETQYF
TRBJ2-7	TRBV4-3	CASSQDATGGYEQYF
TRBJ2-7	TRBV28	CASSPGTGRYEQYF
TRBJ2-7	TRBV5-6	CASSLWQGVAYEQYF
TRBJ2-3	TRBV28	CASRTSLPDTQYF
TRBJ2-1	TRBV7-9	CASSPRTSGTGNEQFF
TRBJ2-3	TRBV15	CATSRASGGPSTDTQYF
TRBJ1-2	TRBV5-6	CASSLSGGPNYGYTF
TRBJ2-5	TRBV4-1	CASSQGELYRGETQYF
TRBJ2-7	TRBV4-2	CASSQVGVTSGYEQYF
TRBJ2-6	TRBV10-3	CASSNQGTGANVLTF
TRBJ2-1	TRBV7-2	CASSLADYYNEQFF
TRBJ2-7	TRBV14	CASSQVYRRAEQYF
TRBJ2-7	TRBV5-1	CASSFSGTSGKYYYEQYF
TRBJ1-2	TRBV6-1	CASNVNNYGYTF
TRBJ2-5	TRBV7-6	CASSFPLAGEETQYF
TRBJ2-7	TRBV29-1	CSVALPGSSSGEQYF
TRBJ2-1	TRBV30	CAWSMLRGSKFF
TRBJ2-5	TRBV19	CATAGTGNLETQYF
TRBJ2-7	TRBV7-6	CASSLMAGVRAYEQYF
TRBJ2-3	TRBV9	CASSESRDRGTDTQYF
TRBJ2-7	TRBV29-1	CSARDRHYEQYF
TRBJ1-3	TRBV21-1	CASSSYGSGNTIYF
TRBJ2-7	TRBV4-2	CASSQGLSGAGEQYF
TRBJ2-7	TRBV20-1	CSGQRGHEQYF
TRBJ2-1	TRBV16	CASSQAAGRAHEQFF
TRBJ2-7	TRBV6-5	CASSNNRGREQYF
TRBJ2-5	TRBV7-9	CASSPATGPRGTQYF
TRBJ1-1	TRBV29-1	CSVERPGWTEAFF
TRBJ1-5	TRBV2	CASSVGQRSNQPQHF
TRBJ2-1	TRBV13	CASSSALADLRYNEQFF
TRBJ2-1	TRBV7-2	CASRKTADNEQFF
TRBJ1-4	TRBV25-1	CASGGGGNNVEKLFF
TRBJ2-1	TRBV7-2	CASSTGLAGMYEQFF
TRBJ2-1	TRBV5-4	CASSKDGGASYNEQFF
TRBJ2-5	TRBV11-2	CASSISGGGVETQYF
TRBJ2-2	TRBV7-9	CASSEGLAGAGELFF
TRBJ2-2	TRBV5-4	CASSLLLAGGRTGELFF
TRBJ1-2	TRBV7-9	CASSPNRRGSHYGYTF
TRBJ2-1	TRBV5-6	CASSSASGGSYNEQFF
TRBJ1-2	TRBV20-1	CSARSGDRYTF
TRBJ1-6	TRBV9	CASSVEVGQTPLHF
TRBJ2-4	TRBV7-2	CASSLNAAAAIQYF
TRBJ2-2	TRBV7-2	CASSFTATGELFF
TRBJ2-5	TRBV30	CAWSVLAGGPQTQYF
TRBJ2-3	TRBV18	CASSLAGSTDTQYF
TRBJ2-1	TRBV7-3	CASSLRRLAGRAEQFF
TRBJ1-2	TRBV29-1	CSVVRGGGGYTF
TRBJ2-3	TRBV4-2	CASSAGHAGEGTDTQYF
TRBJ1-2	TRBV5-5	CASSSQLFFTDYTF
TRBJ2-5	TRBV5-1	CASSPSGRGETQYF
TRBJ2-5	TRBV28	CASSLFPGTQYF
TRBJ2-1	TRBV7-8	CASSVRGYADEQFF
TRBJ2-5	TRBV6-1	CASSNGLGEYF
TRBJ1-5	TRBV6-5	CPARGRQPQHF